This T cell receptor (beta chain) was obtained from a study of vaccination and CD4 T cells after COVID-19. Study context: Cellular stimulation was performed using overlapping spike peptides derived from SARS-CoV-2, HCoV-NL63, HCoV-OC43 and HCoV-229E. The study, taken as a whole, reports: The median proportion of reactive clones detected only post-vaccination in convalescent patients was approximately 87%.

The Oncomine TCR Beta short-read assay generated sequence data from the DNA of cultured CD4+ T cells. TCRdb fed the PCR reads into MiXCR, producing one record per CDR3 protein. The profile shows over 10,000 distinct CDR3 sequences, approximately 53% of them singletons. Of note for this clonotype: The antigen remains undetermined.

In germline, CDR1 is MNHNS, CDR2 SASEGT. V was trimmed by 1 base and J by 3 bases, leaving 10 bases between them. This CDR3 is 14 amino acids long. The treatment: roughly 10-day PBMC culture with coronavirus spike peptide pools or control peptides (ViraFEST assay). The receptor was isolated from a human donor who had recovered from COVID-19. Input material: CD4+ T cells from blood, cultured in vitro. V usage is TRBV6-1 and J usage is TRBJ2-7; possible D gene TRBD1, 6 bases. The CDR3 nucleotides are TGTGCCAGCAGTGAAGAGGGACACAACTACGAGCAGTACTTC. Translating gives CASSEEGHNYEQYF.